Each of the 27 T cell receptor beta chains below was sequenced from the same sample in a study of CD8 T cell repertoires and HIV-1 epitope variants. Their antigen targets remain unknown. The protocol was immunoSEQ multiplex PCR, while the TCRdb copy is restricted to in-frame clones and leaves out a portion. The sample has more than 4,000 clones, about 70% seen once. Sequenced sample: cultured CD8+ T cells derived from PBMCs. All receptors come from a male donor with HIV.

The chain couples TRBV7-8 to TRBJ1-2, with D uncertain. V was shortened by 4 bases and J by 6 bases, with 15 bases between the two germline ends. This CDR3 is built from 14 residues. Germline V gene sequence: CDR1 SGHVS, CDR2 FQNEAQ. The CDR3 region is CASSSQSPGHGYTF. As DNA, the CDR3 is TGTGCCAGCAGCTCCCAGAGTCCTGGGCATGGCTACACCTTC. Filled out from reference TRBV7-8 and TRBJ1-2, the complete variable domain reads GAGVSQSPRYKVAKRGQDVALRCDPISGHVSLFWYQQALGQGPEFLTYFQNEAQLDKSGLPSDRFFAERPEGSVSTLKIQRTQQEDSAVYLCASSSQSPGHGYTFGSGTRLTVV.

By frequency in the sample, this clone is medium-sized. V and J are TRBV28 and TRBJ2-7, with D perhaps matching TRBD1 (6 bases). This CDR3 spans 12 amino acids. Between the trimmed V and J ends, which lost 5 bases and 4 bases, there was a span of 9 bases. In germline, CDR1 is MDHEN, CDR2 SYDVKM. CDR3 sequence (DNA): TGTGCCAGCAGTCGGACAGTATACGAGCAGTACTTC. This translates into CASSRTVYEQYF.

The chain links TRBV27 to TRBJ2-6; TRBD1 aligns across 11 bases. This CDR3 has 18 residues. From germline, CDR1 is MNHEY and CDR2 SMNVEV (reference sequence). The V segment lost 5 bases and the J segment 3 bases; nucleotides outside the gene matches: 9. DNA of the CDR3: TGTGCCAGCAGTCCCGAGGACAGGGGGCCGGGTGGGGCCAACGTCCTGACTTTC. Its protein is CASSPEDRGPGGANVLTF.

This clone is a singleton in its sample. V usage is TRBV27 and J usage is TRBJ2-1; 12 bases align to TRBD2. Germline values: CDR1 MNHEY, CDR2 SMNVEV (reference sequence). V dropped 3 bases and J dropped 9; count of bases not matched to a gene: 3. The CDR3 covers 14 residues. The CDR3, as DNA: TGTGCCAGCAGTTTGCTAGCGGGGGGGAGTGAGCAGTTCTTC. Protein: CASSLLAGGSEQFF.

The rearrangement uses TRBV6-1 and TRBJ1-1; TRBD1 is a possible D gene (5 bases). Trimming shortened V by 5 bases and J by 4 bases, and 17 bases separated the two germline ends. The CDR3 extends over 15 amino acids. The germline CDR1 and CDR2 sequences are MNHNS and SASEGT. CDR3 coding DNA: TGTGCCAGCAGTTCCATGGGGACCGGGAGCACTGAAGCTTTCTTT. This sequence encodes CASSSMGTGSTEAFF.

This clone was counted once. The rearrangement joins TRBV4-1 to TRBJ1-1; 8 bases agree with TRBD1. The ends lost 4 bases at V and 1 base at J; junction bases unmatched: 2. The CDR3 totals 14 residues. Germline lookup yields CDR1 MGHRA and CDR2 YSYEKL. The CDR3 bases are TGCGCCAGCAGCCTCGGACAGGGGAACACTGAAGCTTTCTTT. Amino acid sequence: CASSLGQGNTEAFF.

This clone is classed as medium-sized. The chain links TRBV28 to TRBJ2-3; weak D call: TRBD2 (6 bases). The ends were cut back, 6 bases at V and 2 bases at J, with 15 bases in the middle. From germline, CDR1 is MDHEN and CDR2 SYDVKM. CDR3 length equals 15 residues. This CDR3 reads CASRRGTYYTDTQYF. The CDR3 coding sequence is TGTGCCAGCAGACGCGGGACTTACTACACAGATACGCAGTATTTT. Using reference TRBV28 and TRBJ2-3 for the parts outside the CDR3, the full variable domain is DVKVTQSSRYLVKRTGEKVFLECVQDMDHENMFWYRQDPGLGLRLIYFSYDVKMKEKGDIPEGYSVSREKKERFSLILESASTNQTSMYLCASRRGTYYTDTQYFGPGTRLTVL.

CDR3 sequence: CASSYSTQINTEAFF. As DNA, the CDR3 is TGTGCCAGCAGTTACTCGACACAGATTAACACTGAAGCTTTCTTT. This chain uses TRBV6-5 with TRBJ1-1; D is unresolved. This CDR3 is built from 15 residues. With 0 bases removed from V and 2 bases from J, the gap between germline ends came to 10 bases. Germline-derived CDR1 and CDR2 are MNHEY and SVGAGI.

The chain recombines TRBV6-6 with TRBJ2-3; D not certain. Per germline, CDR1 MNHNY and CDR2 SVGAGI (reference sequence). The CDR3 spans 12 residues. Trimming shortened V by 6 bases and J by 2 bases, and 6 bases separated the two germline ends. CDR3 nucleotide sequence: TGTGCCAGCAGGCGGTTCACAGATACGCAGTATTTT. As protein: CASRRFTDTQYF.

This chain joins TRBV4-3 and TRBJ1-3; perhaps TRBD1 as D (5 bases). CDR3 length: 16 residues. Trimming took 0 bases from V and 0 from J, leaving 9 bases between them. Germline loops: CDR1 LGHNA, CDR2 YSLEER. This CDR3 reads CASSQEWGDSGNTIYF. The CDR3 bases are TGCGCCAGCAGCCAAGAATGGGGGGACTCTGGAAACACCATATATTTT.

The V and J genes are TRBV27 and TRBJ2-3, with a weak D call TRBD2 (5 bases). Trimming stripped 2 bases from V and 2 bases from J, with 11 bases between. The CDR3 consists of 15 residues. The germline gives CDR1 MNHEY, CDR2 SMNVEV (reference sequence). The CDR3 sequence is CASSLEEADTDTQYF. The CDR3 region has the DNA TGTGCCAGCAGTTTAGAGGAGGCGGACACAGATACGCAGTATTTT.

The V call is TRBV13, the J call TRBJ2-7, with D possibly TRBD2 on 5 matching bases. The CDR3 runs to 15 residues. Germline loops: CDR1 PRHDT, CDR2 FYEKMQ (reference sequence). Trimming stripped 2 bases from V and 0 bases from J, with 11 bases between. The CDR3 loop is CASSLRSGSSYEQYF. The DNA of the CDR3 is TGTGCCAGCAGCTTAAGGAGCGGAAGCTCCTACGAGCAGTACTTC. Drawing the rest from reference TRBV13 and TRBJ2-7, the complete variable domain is AAGVIQSPRHLIKEKRETATLKCYPIPRHDTVYWYQQGPGQDPQFLISFYEKMQSDKGSIPDRFSAQQFSDYHSELNMSSLELGDSALYFCASSLRSGSSYEQYFGPGTRLTVT.

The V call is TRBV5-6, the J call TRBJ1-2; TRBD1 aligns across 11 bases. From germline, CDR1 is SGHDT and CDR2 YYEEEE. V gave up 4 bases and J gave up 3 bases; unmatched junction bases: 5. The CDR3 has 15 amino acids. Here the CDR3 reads CASSPGQGVDYGYTF. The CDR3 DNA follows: TGTGCCAGCAGCCCGGGACAGGGGGTCGACTATGGCTACACCTTC.

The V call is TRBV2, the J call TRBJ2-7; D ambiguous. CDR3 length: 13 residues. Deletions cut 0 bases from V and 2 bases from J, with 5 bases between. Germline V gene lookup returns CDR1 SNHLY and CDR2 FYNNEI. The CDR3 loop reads CASSEAGPYEQYF. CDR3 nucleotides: TGTGCCAGCAGTGAAGCGGGCCCCTACGAGCAGTACTTC.

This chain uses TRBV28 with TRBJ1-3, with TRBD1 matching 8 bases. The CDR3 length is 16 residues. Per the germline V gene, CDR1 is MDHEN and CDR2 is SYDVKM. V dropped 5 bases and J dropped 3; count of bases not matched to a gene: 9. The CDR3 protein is CASSKPQGGIGNTIYF. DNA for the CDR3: TGTGCCAGCAGTAAACCACAGGGGGGAATTGGAAACACCATATATTTT.

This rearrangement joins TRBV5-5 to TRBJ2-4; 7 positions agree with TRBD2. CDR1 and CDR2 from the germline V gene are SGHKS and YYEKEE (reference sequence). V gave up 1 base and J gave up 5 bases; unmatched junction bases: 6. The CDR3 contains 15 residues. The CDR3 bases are TGTGCCAGCAGCTTGATGGCGCTAGCGGAAAACATTCAGTACTTC. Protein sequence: CASSLMALAENIQYF. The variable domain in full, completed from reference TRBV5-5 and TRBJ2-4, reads DAGVTQSPTHLIKTRGQQVTLRCSPISGHKSVSWYQQVLGQGPQFIFQYYEKEERGRGNFPDRFSARQFPNYSSELNVNALLLGDSALYLCASSLMALAENIQYFGAGTRLSVL.

CDR3 loop: CASSLVGSYEQYF. In nucleotides, the CDR3 is TGTGCCAGCAGTTTAGTGGGCAGCTACGAGCAGTACTTC. V is TRBV28 and J is TRBJ2-7; D unresolved. V lost 2 bases and J 3 bases, leaving 8 bases between the germline ends. Germline CDR1 is MDHEN and CDR2 is SYDVKM. The CDR3 is 13 residues long.

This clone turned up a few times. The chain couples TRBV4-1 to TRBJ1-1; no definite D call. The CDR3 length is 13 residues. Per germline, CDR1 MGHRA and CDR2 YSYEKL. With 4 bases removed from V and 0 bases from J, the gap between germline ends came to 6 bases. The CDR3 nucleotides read TGCGCCAGCAGCCCTAGTCTGAACACTGAAGCTTTCTTT. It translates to CASSPSLNTEAFF.

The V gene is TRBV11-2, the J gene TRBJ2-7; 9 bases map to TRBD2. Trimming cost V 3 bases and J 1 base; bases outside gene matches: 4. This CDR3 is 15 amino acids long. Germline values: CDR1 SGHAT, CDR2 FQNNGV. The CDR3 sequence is CASSLTSGPSYEQYF. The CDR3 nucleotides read TGTGCCAGCAGCTTGACTAGCGGACCGTCCTACGAGCAGTACTTC.

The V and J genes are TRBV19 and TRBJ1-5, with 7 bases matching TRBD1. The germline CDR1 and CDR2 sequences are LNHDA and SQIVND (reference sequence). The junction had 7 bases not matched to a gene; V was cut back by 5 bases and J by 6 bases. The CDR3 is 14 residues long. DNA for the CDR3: TGTGCCAGTAGTCCCGGACAGGCGGCTCAGCCCCAGCATTTT. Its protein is CASSPGQAAQPQHF.

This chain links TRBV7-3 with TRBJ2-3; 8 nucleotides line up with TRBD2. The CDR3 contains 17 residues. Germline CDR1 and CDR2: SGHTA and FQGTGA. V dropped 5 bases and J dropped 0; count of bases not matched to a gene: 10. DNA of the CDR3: TGTGCCAGCAGCCCCGTGAGCGGGGGCTCTAGCACAGATACGCAGTATTTT. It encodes CASSPVSGGSSTDTQYF. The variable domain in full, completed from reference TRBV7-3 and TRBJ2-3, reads GAGVSQTPSNKVTEKGKYVELRCDPISGHTALYWYRQSLGQGPEFLIYFQGTGAADDSGLPNDRFFAVRPEGSVSTLKIQRTERGDSAVYLCASSPVSGGSSTDTQYFGPGTRLTVL.

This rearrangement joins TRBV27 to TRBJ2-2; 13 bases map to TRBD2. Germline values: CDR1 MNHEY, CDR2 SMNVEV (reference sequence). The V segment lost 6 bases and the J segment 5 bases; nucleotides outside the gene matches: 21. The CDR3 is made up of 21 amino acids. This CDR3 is CASRSTTTSGGASGLTGELFF. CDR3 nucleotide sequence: TGTGCCAGCAGATCCACCACCACTAGCGGGGGGGCCTCTGGACTAACCGGGGAGCTGTTTTTT.

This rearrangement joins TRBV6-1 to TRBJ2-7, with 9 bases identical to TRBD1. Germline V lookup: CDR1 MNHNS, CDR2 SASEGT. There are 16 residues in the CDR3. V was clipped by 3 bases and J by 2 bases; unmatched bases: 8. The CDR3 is CASSDTGQGRTYEQYF. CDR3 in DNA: TGTGCCAGCAGTGATACCGGACAGGGGCGAACCTACGAGCAGTACTTC.

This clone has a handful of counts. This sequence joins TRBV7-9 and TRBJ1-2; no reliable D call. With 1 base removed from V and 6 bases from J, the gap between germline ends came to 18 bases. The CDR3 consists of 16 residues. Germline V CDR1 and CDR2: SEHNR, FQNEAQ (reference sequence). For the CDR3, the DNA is TGTGCCAGCAGCTTAGAAGTTAGGGTTCTGAAGAATGGCTACACCTTC. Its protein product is CASSLEVRVLKNGYTF.

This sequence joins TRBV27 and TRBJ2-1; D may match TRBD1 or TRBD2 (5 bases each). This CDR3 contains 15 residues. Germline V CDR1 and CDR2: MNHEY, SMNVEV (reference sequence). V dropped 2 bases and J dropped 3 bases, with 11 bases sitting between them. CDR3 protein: CASSLGGDNYNEQFF. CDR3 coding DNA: TGTGCCAGCAGTTTAGGGGGAGATAACTACAATGAGCAGTTCTTC.

The CDR3 loop is CASSLGSSYEQYF. CDR3 bases: TGTGCCAGCAGCTTGGGCAGCTCCTACGAGCAGTACTTC. The chain has TRBV5-6 and TRBJ2-7; unclear D gene. Germline V gene sequence: CDR1 SGHDT, CDR2 YYEEEE. This CDR3 has 13 residues. The V gene lost 0 bases and the J gene lost 0 bases, with 4 bases spanning the gap.

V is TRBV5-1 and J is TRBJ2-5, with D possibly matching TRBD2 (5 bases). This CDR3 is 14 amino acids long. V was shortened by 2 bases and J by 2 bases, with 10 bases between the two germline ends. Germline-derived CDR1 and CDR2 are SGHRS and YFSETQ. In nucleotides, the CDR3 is TGCGCCAGCAGCTTTTTTACGGGGCAAGAGACCCAGTACTTC. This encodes CASSFFTGQETQYF.